The 31 T cell receptor beta chains below all came from one sample that was sequenced in a study of T cells after yellow fever vaccination (dated by TCRdb to the late 2010s). Libraries were prepared through 5' RACE. This sample was sequenced with an Illumina NovaSeq 6000. TCRdb itself trimmed the public reads at Q25 with fastp, ran MiXCR and retained productive beta chains. Rows with one shared CDR3 protein collapse into an entry with the most common genes and DNA. Recorded for this sample are about 200,000 distinct CDR3 sequences; 3% to 4% of them occurred a single time. The ten biggest clones cover approximately 3% of the sample. The label giving this sample's treatment or condition can be read as: live attenuated yellow fever vaccine strain. The sample here was CD4+ T cells sorted from PBMCs, taken 10 days after the yellow fever booster vaccination. The receptors originated from a man younger than 35 who received the YFV17D yellow fever vaccine.

The genes are TRBV4-3 and TRBJ1-2; D gene unclear. V gave up 0 bases and J gave up 5 bases, with 16 bases separating them. Germline CDR1 and CDR2: LGHNA and YSLEER. CDR3 length: 16 amino acids. This CDR3 is CASSQDRVGVWYGYTF. Here the CDR3 DNA reads TGCGCCAGCAGCCAAGATAGGGTCGGGGTATGGTATGGCTACACCTTC.

This clonotype has just a few counts. The chain has TRBV20-1 and TRBJ2-7; weak D call: TRBD1 (6 bases). The germline CDR1 and CDR2 sequences are DFQATT and SNEGSKA (reference sequence). The CDR3 extends over 13 amino acids. V was clipped by 6 bases and J by 2 bases, with 14 bases between them. CDR3 nucleotide sequence: TGCAGTGCCTCGCCGGGACACACCTACGAGCAGTACTTC. Translation gives CSASPGHTYEQYF.

This clonotype was seen ten or more times. The CDR3 sequence: CASSEHRGDGQPQHF. In nucleotides, the CDR3 is TGTGCCAGCAGTGAACACAGGGGAGATGGTCAGCCCCAGCATTTT. This chain uses TRBV2 with TRBJ1-5, with 7 bases fitting TRBD1. Germline V lookup: CDR1 SNHLY, CDR2 FYNNEI. V dropped 2 bases and J dropped 6; count of bases not matched to a gene: 7. This CDR3 is 15 amino acids long.

This clonotype occurred a few times. CDR3 bases: TGCAGTAAGGGGCAGGGAAGCGATGAGCAGTTCTTC. Amino acids: CSKGQGSDEQFF. This chain uses TRBV20-1 with TRBJ2-1; TRBD1 is a possible D gene (5 bases). Germline V CDR1 and CDR2: DFQATT, SNEGSKA (reference sequence). V lost 8 bases and J lost 8, with 16 bases in between. This CDR3 has 12 amino acids.

This clonotype was observed many times. This sequence joins TRBV18 and TRBJ2-3; D is perhaps TRBD1 (5 bases). Trimming removed 5 bases from V and 3 bases from J, with 12 bases in between. CDR3 length: 14 residues. In germline, CDR1 is KGHSH, CDR2 LQKENI. CDR3 region: CASSKNRMTDTQYF. As DNA, the CDR3 is TGTGCCAGCTCAAAAAACAGGATGACAGATACGCAGTATTTT.

This clonotype showed up many times. The rearrangement links TRBV12-3 or TRBV12-4 to TRBJ1-1; D not resolved. The CDR3 runs 17 residues. Trimming pared 6 bases from V and 0 bases from J, leaving 20 bases between. This chain's CDR3 is CASSPWTPSWMNTEAFF. CDR3 bases: TGTGCCAGCAGCCCATGGACCCCAAGCTGGATGAACACTGAAGCTTTCTTT.

In this sample, this clonotype turned up many times. The rearrangement uses TRBV7-6 and TRBJ2-1, with unresolved D. V gave up 1 base and J gave up 4 bases, with 17 bases separating them. Germline CDR1 reads SGHVS; CDR2 reads FNYEAQ. The CDR3 totals 17 residues. The CDR3 DNA is TGTGCCAGCAGCTTAGTCACTGCGGCCCCACCTTACAATGAGCAGTTCTTC. Amino acid sequence: CASSLVTAAPPYNEQFF.

This clonotype came up many times. CDR3 DNA: TGTGCCAGCAGCCCCACGGGAGGACTCTCTGGGGCCAACGTCCTGACTTTC. It codes for CASSPTGGLSGANVLTF. The chain is built from TRBV28 and TRBJ2-6; 7 positions match TRBD2. The V segment lost 6 bases and the J segment 0 bases; nucleotides outside the gene matches: 8. Germline CDR1 is MDHEN and CDR2 is SYDVKM. The CDR3 is 17 residues long.

This clonotype was picked up many times. The DNA is omitted, as the CDR3 cannot be located on it reliably, and the CDR3 follows TCRdb's listing. This chain joins TRBV4-3 and TRBJ1-2; the listed D gene, TRBD1, was not tested against the DNA. Germline CDR1 is LGHNA and CDR2 is YSLEER. From its first to its last residue, the CDR3 has 13 amino acids. The chain's CDR3 is CASSPLVGAGTTF.

This clonotype was counted ten times or more. CDR3 bases: TGCGCCAGCAGCAGAGAGGATGAAAAACTGTTTTTT. This sequence encodes CASSREDEKLFF. The chain is built from TRBV5-1 and TRBJ1-4; D unresolved. CDR3 length: 12 residues. V was shortened by 4 bases and J by 6 bases, with 7 bases between the two germline ends. Germline values: CDR1 SGHRS, CDR2 YFSETQ.

In its sample, this clonotype was seen a few times. The gene calls are TRBV4-1 and TRBJ1-5; D remains ambiguous. Deletions cut 4 bases from V and 0 bases from J, with 16 bases between. This CDR3 has 17 amino acids. Per the germline V gene, CDR1 is MGHRA and CDR2 is YSYEKL. The CDR3 DNA is TGCGCCAGCAGCCGCCTCCCGCCGGACTATAGCAATCAGCCCCAGCATTTT. Protein sequence: CASSRLPPDYSNQPQHF.

The sample holds a few counts of this clonotype. This rearrangement joins TRBV5-1 to TRBJ2-5; TRBD2 matches 12 bases. Losses at the gene ends were 0 bases for V and 7 bases for J; bases not matched to a gene: 10. Germline V gene data show CDR1 as SGHRS and CDR2 as YFSETQ. There are 17 residues in the CDR3. CDR3 nucleotides: TGCGCCAGCAGCTTGGCCGAGACTAGCGGGGGTTCCGGGACCCAGTACTTC. This encodes CASSLAETSGGSGTQYF. The whole variable domain, filled in from reference TRBV5-1 and TRBJ2-5, reads KAGVTQTPRYLIKTRGQQVTLSCSPISGHRSVSWYQQTPGQGLQFLFEYFSETQRNKGNFPGRFSGRQFSNSRSEMNVSTLELGDSALYLCASSLAETSGGSGTQYFGPGTRLLVL.

The rearrangement uses TRBV7-3 and TRBJ2-3; D call uncertain. V was pared by 2 bases and J by 1 base, with 10 bases between. Germline-derived CDR1 and CDR2 are SGHTA and FQGTGA. This CDR3 region has 15 residues. The CDR3 DNA is TGTGCCAGCAGCTTATTAGGGCCTGGCACAGATACGCAGTATTTT. It specifies CASSLLGPGTDTQYF.

V is TRBV24-1 and J is TRBJ1-2; the match to TRBD1 covers 8 bases. Germline V gene sequence: CDR1 KGHDR, CDR2 SFDVKD. The CDR3 length is 14 residues. Trimming removed 4 bases from V and 3 bases from J; junction bases left unmatched: 3. The CDR3 sequence is CATSDLGQDYGYTF. CDR3 coding DNA: TGTGCCACCAGTGACTTGGGACAGGACTATGGCTACACCTTC.

This clonotype has a count of ten or more. This rearrangement joins TRBV10-2 to TRBJ2-3, with TRBD1 matching 11 bases. The CDR3 sequence is 15 residues long. CDR1 is WSHSY, CDR2 SAAADI, per germline. V gave up 6 bases and J gave up 4 bases; unmatched junction bases: 6. CDR3 in amino acids: CASRPGQGGADTQYF. The CDR3 coding sequence is TGCGCCAGCAGGCCGGGACAGGGGGGGGCAGATACGCAGTATTTT.

This clonotype showed up many times. This sequence joins TRBV7-8 and TRBJ2-1; 10 nucleotides align to TRBD1. J gave up 7 bases and V 7 bases, and 13 bases lay outside the gene matches. CDR3 length: 16 residues. Germline CDR1 reads SGHVS; CDR2 reads FQNEAQ. The CDR3 DNA follows: TGTGCCAGCAACAGTAAGGGGACAGGGGCTCGGAATGAGCAGTTCTTC. Translating gives CASNSKGTGARNEQFF.

Many counts were recorded for this clonotype. The V call is TRBV5-4, the J call TRBJ2-1, with D possibly TRBD2 on 7 matching bases. V was shortened by 4 bases and J by 6 bases, with 17 bases between the two germline ends. In germline, CDR1 is SGHNT, CDR2 YYREEE (reference sequence). The CDR3 has 15 residues. Written as DNA, the CDR3 is TGTGCCAGCAGCAGGGGGGGACCCAGTGGCAATGAGCAGTTCTTC. Its translation is CASSRGGPSGNEQFF. The entire variable domain, with the rest obtained from reference TRBV5-4 and TRBJ2-1, is as follows: ETGVTQSPTHLIKTRGQQVTLRCSSQSGHNTVSWYQQALGQGPQFIFQYYREEENGRGNFPPRFSGLQFPNYSSELNVNALELDDSALYLCASSRGGPSGNEQFFGPGTRLTVL.

This clonotype was recorded at least ten times. CDR3 sequence reads: CASSAGHPGNTIYF. As DNA, the CDR3 is TGCGCCAGCAGCGCAGGCCACCCTGGAAACACCATATATTTT. The rearrangement joins TRBV5-1 to TRBJ1-3; D is unclear. The CDR3 runs 14 residues. The V gene lost 4 bases and the J gene lost 2 bases, with 10 bases spanning the gap. Per the germline V gene, CDR1 is SGHRS and CDR2 is YFSETQ.

This clonotype has more than one count but fewer than ten. V is TRBV18 and J is TRBJ2-5; 11 bases match TRBD2. The length of the CDR3 is 17 residues. After removal of 6 bases from V and 3 bases from J, the junction contained 12 bases not matched to a gene. CDR1 is KGHSH, CDR2 LQKENI, per germline. Here the CDR3 reads CASSPRLAGSREETQYF. CDR3 bases: TGTGCCAGCTCTCCTAGACTAGCGGGGTCCCGGGAAGAGACCCAGTACTTC. Looking up the rest from reference TRBV18 and TRBJ2-5 gives the full variable domain: NAGVMQNPRHLVRRRGQEARLRCSPMKGHSHVYWYRQLPEEGLKFMVYLQKENIIDESGMPKERFSAEFPKEGPSILRIQQVVRGDSAAYFCASSPRLAGSREETQYFGPGTRLLVL.

This clonotype turned up a few times. The V and J genes are TRBV3-1 and TRBJ1-5; D gene ambiguous. The CDR3 is made up of 14 amino acids. V was clipped by 4 bases and J by 4 bases, with 11 bases between them. Germline CDR1 reads LGHDT; CDR2 reads YNNKEL (reference sequence). The CDR3 DNA reads as TGTGCCAGCAGCCTAGGCAGGCAGAATCAGCCCCAGCATTTT. Protein product: CASSLGRQNQPQHF.

This clonotype was seen a handful of times. V gene TRBV20-1 combines with J gene TRBJ2-6; D is perhaps TRBD1 or TRBD2 (5 bases each). This CDR3 is built from 14 residues. Trimming pared 3 bases from V and 1 base from J, leaving 7 bases between. CDR1 and CDR2 from the germline V gene are DFQATT and SNEGSKA (reference sequence). CDR3 sequence: CSASGGSGANVLTF. CDR3 DNA sequence: TGCAGTGCTAGTGGGGGTTCTGGGGCCAACGTCCTGACTTTC.

This clonotype was seen only a few times. The CDR3 DNA is TGTGCCAGCAGTGAAGTTGGCGTCGAGACCCAGTACTTC. The encoded protein is CASSEVGVETQYF. The chain recombines TRBV25-1 with TRBJ2-5, with no clear D. V dropped 2 bases and J dropped 5 bases, with 9 bases sitting between them. Germline lookup yields CDR1 MGHDK and CDR2 SYGVNS. The CDR3 runs to 13 residues. The full variable domain, completed using reference TRBV25-1 and TRBJ2-5, is EADIYQTPRYLVIGTGKKITLECSQTMGHDKMYWYQQDPGMELHLIHYSYGVNSTEKGDLSSESTVSRIRTEHFPLTLESARPSHTSQYLCASSEVGVETQYFGPGTRLLVL.

This clonotype was seen at least ten times. This sequence joins TRBV5-1 and TRBJ1-2; TRBD1 agrees at 10 bases. Germline CDR1 is SGHRS and CDR2 is YFSETQ. J lost 6 bases, V lost 1 base, and 6 bases had no gene match. The CDR3 covers 15 residues. CDR3 amino acids: CASSLTPGTGDGYTF. CDR3 sequence (DNA): TGCGCCAGCAGCTTGACTCCCGGGACAGGGGATGGCTACACCTTC.

This clonotype was detected many times. This sequence joins TRBV20-1 and TRBJ2-5; 12 bases are shared with TRBD2. The CDR3 covers 15 residues. Germline V lookup: CDR1 DFQATT, CDR2 SNEGSKA (reference sequence). The V and J ends lost 3 bases and 1 base, in that order; junction bases with no gene match: 3. CDR3 DNA: TGCAGTGCTAGTCCTAGCGGGGGGGCCCAAGAGACCCAGTACTTC. Translated: CSASPSGGAQETQYF.

This clonotype came up many times. The V gene is TRBV6-5, the J gene TRBJ2-3; weak D call: TRBD2 (7 bases). V shed 2 bases and J shed 4 bases, with 16 bases lying between them. Germline CDR1 reads MNHEY; CDR2 reads SVGAGI. The CDR3 contains 16 residues. This CDR3 reads CASSYGRGAHPDTQYF. In DNA, the CDR3 is TGTGCCAGCAGTTACGGTCGGGGGGCCCATCCAGATACGCAGTATTTT.

This clonotype appeared many times. The chain employs TRBV29-1 and TRBJ2-1; D is possibly TRBD1 (5 bases). The V gene's germline CDR1 is SQVTM and CDR2 ANQGSEA. CDR3 length: 16 residues. Trimming left V 0 bases short and J 0 bases short, with 12 bases between. The CDR3 DNA reads TGCAGCGTTGAAGATGTGGGCAGGGACTCCTACAATGAGCAGTTCTTC. Protein product: CSVEDVGRDSYNEQFF.

The rearrangement links TRBV19 to TRBJ2-5; D is uncertain. CDR1 and CDR2 from the germline V gene are LNHDA and SQIVND (reference sequence). V lost 5 bases and J lost 4, with 14 bases in between. The CDR3 length is 14 residues. The CDR3 DNA reads as TGTGCCAGTAGTGTCCAGGTATCTCCAGAGACCCAGTACTTC. Translated, it gives CASSVQVSPETQYF.

Only a few counts were recorded for this clonotype. The chain couples TRBV5-8 to TRBJ1-5; D ambiguous. V dropped 0 bases and J dropped 4 bases, with 14 bases sitting between them. Per the germline V gene, CDR1 is SGHTS and CDR2 is YDEGEE. The CDR3 spans 16 residues. The chain's CDR3 is CASSLGGNGLNQPQHF. The CDR3 nucleotides are TGTGCCAGCAGCTTGGGAGGGAACGGGTTGAATCAGCCCCAGCATTTT.

This clonotype came up many times. The CDR3 DNA reads TGTGCCAGCAGTGAATCGGGGACAGGCCTTTACGAGCAGTACGTC. This translates into CASSESGTGLYEQYV. V is TRBV28 and J is TRBJ2-7, with 8 bases lining up with TRBD1. The junction had 10 bases not matched to a gene; V was cut back by 5 bases and J by 4 bases. The CDR3 is made up of 15 amino acids. Germline assignment: CDR1 MDHEN and CDR2 SYDVKM.

Ten or more counts support this clonotype. The CDR3 is CSALGRGGANVLTF. Here the CDR3 DNA reads TGCAGTGCCCTTGGTCGCGGTGGGGCCAACGTCCTGACTTTC. The chain uses TRBV20-1 and TRBJ2-6; unclear D gene. Looked up from germline, CDR1 is DFQATT and CDR2 is SNEGSKA (reference sequence). V lost 6 bases and J lost 3, with 12 bases in between. This CDR3 has 14 amino acids.

As regards this clonotype: One end of the junction varies from germline; a read error may be responsible. This rearrangement joins TRBV5-4 to TRBJ1-1; possible D gene TRBD1, 5 bases. CDR3 length: 13 amino acids. Germline CDR1 SGHNT, CDR2 YYREEE (reference sequence). The CDR3 bases are TGTGCCTGCAGCTTGGGGGTGAACACTGAAGCTTTCTTT. Residues: CACSLGVNTEAFF.